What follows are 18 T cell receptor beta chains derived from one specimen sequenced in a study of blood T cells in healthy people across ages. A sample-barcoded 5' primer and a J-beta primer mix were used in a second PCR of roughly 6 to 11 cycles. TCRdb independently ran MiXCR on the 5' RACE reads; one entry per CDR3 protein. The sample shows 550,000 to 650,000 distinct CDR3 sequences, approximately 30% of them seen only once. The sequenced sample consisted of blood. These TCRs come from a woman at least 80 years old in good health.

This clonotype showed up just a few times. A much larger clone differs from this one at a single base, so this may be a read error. As DNA, the CDR3 is TGTGCCAGCGGCTGGACAGGGAAAAATGAGCAGTACTTC. It specifies CASGWTGKNEQYF. The chain is built from TRBV27 and TRBJ2-7, with 8 bases lining up with TRBD1. V trimming: 8 bases; J trimming: 7 bases; junction bases outside the gene matches: 10. This CDR3 contains 13 residues. Germline CDR1 MNHEY, CDR2 SMNVEV (reference sequence).

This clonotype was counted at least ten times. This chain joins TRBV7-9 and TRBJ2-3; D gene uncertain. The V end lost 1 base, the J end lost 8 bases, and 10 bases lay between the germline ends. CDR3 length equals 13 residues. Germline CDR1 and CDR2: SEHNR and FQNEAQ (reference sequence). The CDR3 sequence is CASSLVPPFTQYF. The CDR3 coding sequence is TGTGCCAGCAGCTTAGTCCCGCCGTTTACGCAGTATTTT.

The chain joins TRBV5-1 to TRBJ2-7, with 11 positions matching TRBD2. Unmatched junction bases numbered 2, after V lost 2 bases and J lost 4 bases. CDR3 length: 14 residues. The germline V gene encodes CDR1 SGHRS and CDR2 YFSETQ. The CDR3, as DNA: TGCGCCAGCAGCTTTAGCGGGAGGGCGTACGAGCAGTACTTC. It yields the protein CASSFSGRAYEQYF.

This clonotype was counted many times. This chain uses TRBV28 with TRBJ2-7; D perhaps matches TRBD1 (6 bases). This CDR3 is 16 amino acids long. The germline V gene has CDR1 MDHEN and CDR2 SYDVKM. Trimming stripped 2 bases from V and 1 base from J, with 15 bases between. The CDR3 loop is CASSLGPLTGSYEQYF. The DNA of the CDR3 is TGTGCCAGCAGTTTAGGGCCTTTGACAGGTTCCTACGAGCAGTACTTC.

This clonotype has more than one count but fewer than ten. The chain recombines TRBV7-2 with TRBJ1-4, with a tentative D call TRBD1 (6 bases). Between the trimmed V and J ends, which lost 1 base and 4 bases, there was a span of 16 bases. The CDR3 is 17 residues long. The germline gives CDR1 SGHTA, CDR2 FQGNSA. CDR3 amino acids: CASSLVGGRGLNEKLFF. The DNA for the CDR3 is TGTGCCAGCAGCTTAGTGGGAGGCAGGGGACTTAATGAAAAACTGTTTTTT.

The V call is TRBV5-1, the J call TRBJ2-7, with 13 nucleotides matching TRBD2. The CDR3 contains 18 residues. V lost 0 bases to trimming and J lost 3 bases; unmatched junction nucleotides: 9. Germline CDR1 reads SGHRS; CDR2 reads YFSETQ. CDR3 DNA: TGCGCCAGCAGCTTGGAACTAGCGGGGGGGTCTCGAGACTACGAGCAGTACTTC. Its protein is CASSLELAGGSRDYEQYF. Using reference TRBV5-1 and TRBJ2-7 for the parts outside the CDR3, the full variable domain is KAGVTQTPRYLIKTRGQQVTLSCSPISGHRSVSWYQQTPGQGLQFLFEYFSETQRNKGNFPGRFSGRQFSNSRSEMNVSTLELGDSALYLCASSLELAGGSRDYEQYFGPGTRLTVT.

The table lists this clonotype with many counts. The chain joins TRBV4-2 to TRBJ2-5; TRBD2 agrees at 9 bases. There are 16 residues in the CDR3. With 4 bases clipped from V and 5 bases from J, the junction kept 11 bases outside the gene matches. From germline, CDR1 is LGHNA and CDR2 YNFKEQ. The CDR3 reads CASSPGVGGGGETQYF. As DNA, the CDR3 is TGTGCCAGCAGCCCCGGTGTTGGCGGGGGGGGTGAGACCCAGTACTTC.

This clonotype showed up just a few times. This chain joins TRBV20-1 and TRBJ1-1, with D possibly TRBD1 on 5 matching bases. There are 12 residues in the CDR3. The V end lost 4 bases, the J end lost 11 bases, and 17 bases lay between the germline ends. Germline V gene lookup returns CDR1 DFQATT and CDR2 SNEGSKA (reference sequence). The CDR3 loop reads CSANDDGARAFF. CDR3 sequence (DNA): TGCAGTGCTAATGACGACGGGGCACGGGCTTTCTTT.

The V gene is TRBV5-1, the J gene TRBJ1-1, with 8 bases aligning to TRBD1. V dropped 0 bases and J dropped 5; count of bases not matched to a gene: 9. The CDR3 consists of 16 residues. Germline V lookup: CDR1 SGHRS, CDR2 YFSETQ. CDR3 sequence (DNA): TGCGCCAGCAGCTTGGGACAGGGGAATCAGGAGACTGAAGCTTTCTTT. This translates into CASSLGQGNQETEAFF.

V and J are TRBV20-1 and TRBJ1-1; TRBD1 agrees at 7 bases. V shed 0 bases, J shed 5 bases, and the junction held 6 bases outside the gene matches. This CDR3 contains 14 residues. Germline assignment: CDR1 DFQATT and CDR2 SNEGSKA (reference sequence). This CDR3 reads CSARDMTGKTEAFF. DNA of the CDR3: TGCAGTGCTAGAGATATGACAGGGAAGACTGAAGCTTTCTTT.

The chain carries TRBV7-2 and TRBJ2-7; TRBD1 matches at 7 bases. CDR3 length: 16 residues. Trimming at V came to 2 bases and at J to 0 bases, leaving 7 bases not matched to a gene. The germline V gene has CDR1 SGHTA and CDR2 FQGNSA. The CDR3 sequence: CASSLRGPQSSYEQYF. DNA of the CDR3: TGTGCCAGCAGCTTAAGGGGGCCTCAGAGCTCCTACGAGCAGTACTTC.

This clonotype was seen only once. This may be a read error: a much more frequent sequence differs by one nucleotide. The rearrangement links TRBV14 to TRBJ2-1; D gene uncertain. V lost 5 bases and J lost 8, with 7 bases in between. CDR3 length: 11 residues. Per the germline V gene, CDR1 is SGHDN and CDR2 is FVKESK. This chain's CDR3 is CASSSIDEQFF. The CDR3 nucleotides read TGTGCCAGCAGCTCTATCGATGAGCAGTTCTTC.

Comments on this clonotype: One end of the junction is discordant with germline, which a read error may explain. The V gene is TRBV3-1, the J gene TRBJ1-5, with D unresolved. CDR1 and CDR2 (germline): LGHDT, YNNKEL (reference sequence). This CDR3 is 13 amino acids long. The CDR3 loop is CASSQDSHQPQHF. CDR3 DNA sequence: TGTGCCAGCAGCCAAGATAGCCATCAGCCCCAGCATTTT.

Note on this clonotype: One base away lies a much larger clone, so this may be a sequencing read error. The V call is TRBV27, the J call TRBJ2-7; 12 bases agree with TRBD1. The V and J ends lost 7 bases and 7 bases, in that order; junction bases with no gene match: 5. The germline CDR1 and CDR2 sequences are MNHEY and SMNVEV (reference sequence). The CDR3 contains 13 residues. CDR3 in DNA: TGTGCCAGCATCGGGACAGGGGGCCGGGAGCAGTACTTC. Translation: CASIGTGGREQYF.

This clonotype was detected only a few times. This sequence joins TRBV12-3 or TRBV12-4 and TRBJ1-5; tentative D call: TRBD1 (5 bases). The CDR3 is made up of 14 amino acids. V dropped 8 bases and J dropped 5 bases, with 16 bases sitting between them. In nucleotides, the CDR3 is TGTGCCAGCCAGCATACGGGGCGGGATCAGCCCCAGCATTTT. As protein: CASQHTGRDQPQHF.

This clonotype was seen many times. This CDR3 is CASSLTTGNYGYTF. In nucleotides, the CDR3 is TGCGCCAGCAGCTTGACGACAGGGAACTATGGCTACACCTTC. The chain recombines TRBV5-1 with TRBJ1-2; 7 positions match TRBD1. Germline CDR1 reads SGHRS; CDR2 reads YFSETQ. The CDR3 loop spans 14 amino acids. J gave up 2 bases and V 1 base, and 2 bases lay outside the gene matches.

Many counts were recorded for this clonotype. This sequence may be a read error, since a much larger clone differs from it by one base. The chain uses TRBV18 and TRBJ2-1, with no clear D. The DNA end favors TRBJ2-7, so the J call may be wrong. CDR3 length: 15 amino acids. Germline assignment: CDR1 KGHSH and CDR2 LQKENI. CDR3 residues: CASSPSASSYNEQYF. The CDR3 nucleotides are TGTGCCAGCTCACCAAGCGCGAGCTCCTACAATGAGCAGTACTTC.

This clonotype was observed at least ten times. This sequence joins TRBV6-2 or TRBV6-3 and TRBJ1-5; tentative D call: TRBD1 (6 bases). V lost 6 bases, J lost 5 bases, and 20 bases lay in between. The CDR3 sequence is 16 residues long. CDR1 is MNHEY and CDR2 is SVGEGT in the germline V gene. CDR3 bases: TGTGCCAGCAGGACAAACAGGGCCCTACAGGATCAGCCCCAGCATTTT. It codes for CASRTNRALQDQPQHF.